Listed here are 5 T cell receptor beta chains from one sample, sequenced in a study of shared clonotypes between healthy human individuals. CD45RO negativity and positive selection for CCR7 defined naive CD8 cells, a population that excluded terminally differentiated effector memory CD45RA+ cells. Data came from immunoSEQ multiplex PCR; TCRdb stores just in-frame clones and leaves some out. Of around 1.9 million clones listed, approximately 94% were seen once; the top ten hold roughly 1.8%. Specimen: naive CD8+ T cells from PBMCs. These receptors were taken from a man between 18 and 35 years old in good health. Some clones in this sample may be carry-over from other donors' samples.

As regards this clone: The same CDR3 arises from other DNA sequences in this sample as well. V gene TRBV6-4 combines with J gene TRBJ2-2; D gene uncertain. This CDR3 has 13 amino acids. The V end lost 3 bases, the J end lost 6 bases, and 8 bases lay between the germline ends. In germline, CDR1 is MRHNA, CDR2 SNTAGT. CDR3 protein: CASSDGSSGELFF. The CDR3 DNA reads TGTGCCAGCAGTGATGGAAGCTCCGGGGAGCTGTTTTTT.

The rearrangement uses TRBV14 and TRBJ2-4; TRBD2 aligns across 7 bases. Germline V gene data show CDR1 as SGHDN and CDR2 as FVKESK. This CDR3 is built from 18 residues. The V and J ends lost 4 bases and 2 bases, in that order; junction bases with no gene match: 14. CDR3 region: CASSLGPWAGASKNIQYF. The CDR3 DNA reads TGTGCCAGCAGCCTGGGTCCTTGGGCGGGAGCGTCCAAAAACATTCAGTACTTC.

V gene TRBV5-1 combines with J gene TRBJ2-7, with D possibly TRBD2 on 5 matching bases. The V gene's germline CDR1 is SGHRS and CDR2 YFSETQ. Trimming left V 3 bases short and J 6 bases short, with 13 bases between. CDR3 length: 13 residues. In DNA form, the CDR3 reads TGCGCCAGCAGCTACGGGGTTCGGGGCGAGCAGTACTTC. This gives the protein CASSYGVRGEQYF.

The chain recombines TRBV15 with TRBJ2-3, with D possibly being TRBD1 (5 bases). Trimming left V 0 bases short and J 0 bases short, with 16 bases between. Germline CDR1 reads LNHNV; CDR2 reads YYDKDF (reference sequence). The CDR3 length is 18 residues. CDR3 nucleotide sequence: TGTGCCACCAGCAGAGATTGGGTAGCAGGGCGTAGCACAGATACGCAGTATTTT. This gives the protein CATSRDWVAGRSTDTQYF.

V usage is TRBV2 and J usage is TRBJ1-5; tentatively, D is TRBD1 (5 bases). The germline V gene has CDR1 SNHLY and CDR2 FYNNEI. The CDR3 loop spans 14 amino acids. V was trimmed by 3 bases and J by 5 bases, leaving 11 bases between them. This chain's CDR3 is CASSEGGSYQPQHF. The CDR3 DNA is TGTGCCAGCAGTGAGGGGGGATCCTATCAGCCCCAGCATTTT. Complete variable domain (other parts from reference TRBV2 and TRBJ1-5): EPEVTQTPSHQVTQMGQEVILRCVPISNHLYFYWYRQILGQKVEFLVSFYNNEISEKSEIFDDQFSVERPDGSNFTLKIRSTKLEDSAMYFCASSEGGSYQPQHFGDGTRLSIL.